One and the same sample provided the 31 T cell receptor beta chains below, sequenced in a study of shared clonotypes between healthy human individuals. Method: immunoSEQ multiplex PCR; TCRdb's copy keeps in-frame clones and lacks some. The sample lists over 750,000 clones, around 96% occurring once. Positively selected for CCR7, the CD45RO-negative cells used as naive CD8 cells excluded terminally differentiated effector memory CD45RA+ cells. The sample taken for sequencing was naive CD8+ T cells sorted from blood. The receptors were gathered from a man aged 30-40 years in good health.

This chain joins TRBV5-4 and TRBJ2-1, with D unclear. In germline, CDR1 is SGHNT, CDR2 YYREEE (reference sequence). V was shortened by 6 bases and J by 1 base, with 11 bases between the two germline ends. There are 14 residues in the CDR3. Here the CDR3 reads CASTPTKSYNEQFF. The CDR3 region has the DNA TGTGCCAGCACCCCGACAAAGTCCTACAATGAGCAGTTCTTC.

Here the CDR3 reads CASRLGSNYNEQFF. CDR3 DNA: TGTGCCAGCAGGTTAGGGTCTAACTACAATGAGCAGTTCTTC. J is TRBJ2-1 and V is TRBV27; D remains ambiguous. The CDR3 extends over 14 amino acids. V was cut by 6 bases and J by 3 bases, with 12 bases left in between. Germline V gives CDR1 MNHEY, CDR2 SMNVEV (reference sequence).

The rearrangement links TRBV7-9 to TRBJ2-7, with 8 bases fitting TRBD2. The CDR3 spans 14 residues. The germline V gene encodes CDR1 SEHNR and CDR2 FQNEAQ (reference sequence). After removal of 5 bases from V and 1 base from J, the junction contained 4 bases not matched to a gene. Here the CDR3 reads CASSITSGSYEQYF. The CDR3, as DNA: TGTGCCAGCAGCATCACTAGCGGATCCTACGAGCAGTACTTC.

The gene calls are TRBV30 and TRBJ2-7; 9 bases fit TRBD1. V was pared by 4 bases and J by 7 bases, with 11 bases of the junction left unmatched. Germline-derived CDR1 and CDR2 are GTSNPN and SVGIG (reference sequence). This CDR3 has 14 residues. As DNA, the CDR3 is TGTGCCTGGAATATGGGACAGGGTTTCGGGGAGCAGTACTTC. Translated, it gives CAWNMGQGFGEQYF.

The count of this clone is one. The CDR3 here is CASSAEDWGNQPQHF. CDR3 bases: TGTGCCAGCTCCGCAGAGGACTGGGGCAATCAGCCCCAGCATTTT. The chain links TRBV18 to TRBJ1-5; D is unresolved. The germline V gene encodes CDR1 KGHSH and CDR2 LQKENI. This CDR3 has 15 residues. V was cut by 6 bases and J by 2 bases, with 14 bases left in between.

The gene calls are TRBV7-8 and TRBJ1-5; D unresolved. The CDR3 length is 15 residues. Trimming removed 4 bases at V and 7 bases at J, with 17 bases between. The germline CDR1 and CDR2 sequences are SGHVS and FQNEAQ. CDR3 residues: CASSSLRPGQQPQHF. The CDR3 DNA follows: TGTGCCAGCAGCTCCCTCCGACCGGGCCAACAGCCCCAGCATTTT. The entire variable domain, with the rest obtained from reference TRBV7-8 and TRBJ1-5, is as follows: GAGVSQSPRYKVAKRGQDVALRCDPISGHVSLFWYQQALGQGPEFLTYFQNEAQLDKSGLPSDRFFAERPEGSVSTLKIQRTQQEDSAVYLCASSSLRPGQQPQHFGDGTRLSIL.

This clone appeared once. The chain uses TRBV5-4 and TRBJ1-1; 7 bases line up with TRBD1. CDR1 SGHNT and CDR2 YYREEE come from the germline V gene (reference sequence). The CDR3 consists of 15 residues. V was clipped by 3 bases and J by 1 base; unmatched bases: 6. The CDR3 DNA sequence: TGTGCCAGCAGCTCCCGGGACAGACAGAACACTGAAGCTTTCTTT. This translates into CASSSRDRQNTEAFF.

This rearrangement joins TRBV19 to TRBJ2-1, with 11 bases fitting TRBD2. The CDR3 length is 15 residues. Germline CDR1 reads LNHDA; CDR2 reads SQIVND (reference sequence). V lost 7 bases and J lost 7; bases outside the gene matches: 9. CDR3 protein: CASNVWTSGRNEQFF. CDR3 sequence (DNA): TGTGCCAGTAACGTCTGGACTAGCGGGCGAAATGAGCAGTTCTTC.

The chain couples TRBV28 to TRBJ1-1; possible D gene TRBD1, 6 bases. Per germline, CDR1 MDHEN and CDR2 SYDVKM. Deletions cut 2 bases from V and 4 bases from J, with 14 bases between. The CDR3 is 15 residues long. CDR3 in amino acids: CASSLMGGGTTEAFF. CDR3 sequence (DNA): TGTGCCAGCAGTTTAATGGGGGGCGGGACCACTGAAGCTTTCTTT.

The CDR3 sequence: CASSAHQNTEAFF. DNA of the CDR3: TGCGCCAGCAGTGCACACCAGAACACTGAAGCTTTCTTT. The gene calls are TRBV10-1 and TRBJ1-1; D gene unclear. CDR3 length equals 13 residues. V was clipped by 4 bases and J by 1 base, with 7 bases between them. Per the germline V gene, CDR1 is WNHNN and CDR2 is SYGVQD (reference sequence).

Details on this clone: The same CDR3 is also encoded by other DNA sequences in this sample. The chain employs TRBV9 and TRBJ2-7, with D tentatively TRBD2 (6 bases). Germline V lookup: CDR1 SGDLS, CDR2 YYNGEE. V was trimmed by 4 bases and J by 0 bases, leaving 11 bases between them. The length of the CDR3 is 14 residues. The CDR3 here is CASSPGGISYEQYF. CDR3 bases: TGTGCCAGCAGCCCCGGGGGTATCTCCTACGAGCAGTACTTC.

The CDR3 DNA reads as TGTGCCAGTAGTATCTGGCCCGGCGGGGAGAACACTGAAGCTTTCTTT. Translation: CASSIWPGGENTEAFF. This sequence joins TRBV19 and TRBJ1-1; no definite D call. Trimming took 3 bases from V and 1 from J, leaving 15 bases between them. CDR1 is LNHDA and CDR2 is SQIVND in the germline V gene (reference sequence). CDR3 length: 16 amino acids.

The rearrangement uses TRBV28 and TRBJ1-2; D remains ambiguous. CDR1 is MDHEN, CDR2 SYDVKM, per germline. CDR3 length: 12 amino acids. Trimming left V 5 bases short and J 5 bases short, with 9 bases between. The CDR3 bases are TGTGCCAGCAGTGGGTGGGTTTATGGCTACACCTTC. Encoded protein: CASSGWVYGYTF.

V is TRBV13 and J is TRBJ2-3, with 7 bases aligning to TRBD2. Trimming cost V 6 bases and J 7 bases; bases outside gene matches: 13. Looked up from germline, CDR1 is PRHDT and CDR2 is FYEKMQ (reference sequence). The CDR3 consists of 15 residues. As DNA, the CDR3 is TGTGCCAGCAGGGCCCGGGGGGACCAGGTGAATACGCAGTATTTT. This encodes CASRARGDQVNTQYF.

The genes are TRBV7-9 and TRBJ1-1; D might be TRBD1 (5 bases). Trimming removed 5 bases at V and 3 bases at J, with 19 bases between. The germline gives CDR1 SEHNR, CDR2 FQNEAQ (reference sequence). The CDR3 contains 16 residues. The CDR3 nucleotides read TGTGCCAGCAGCCTCCCACGGGGGTCGGGCGACACTGAAGCTTTCTTT. This codes for CASSLPRGSGDTEAFF. Full variable domain (remainder filled in from reference TRBV7-9 and TRBJ1-1): DTGVSQNPRHKITKRGQNVTFRCDPISEHNRLYWYRQTLGQGPEFLTYFQNEAQLEKSRLLSDRFSAERPKGSFSTLEIQRTEQGDSAMYLCASSLPRGSGDTEAFFGQGTRLTVV.

The chain employs TRBV10-2 and TRBJ2-2, with 7 bases aligning to TRBD1. Germline V gene lookup returns CDR1 WSHSY and CDR2 SAAADI. CDR3 length: 14 residues. Unmatched junction bases numbered 4, after V lost 8 bases and J lost 1 base. Written as DNA, the CDR3 is TGCGCCAGCGCCGGGACAGAGAACACCGGGGAGCTGTTTTTT. As protein: CASAGTENTGELFF.

The chain links TRBV7-9 to TRBJ2-7; the match to TRBD2 covers 12 bases. This CDR3 region has 15 residues. V shed 5 bases, J shed 3 bases, and the junction held 5 bases outside the gene matches. Germline values: CDR1 SEHNR, CDR2 FQNEAQ (reference sequence). DNA of the CDR3: TGTGCCAGCAGCCCGGGGGGACTAGCGGGCTACGAGCAGTACTTC. Encoded protein: CASSPGGLAGYEQYF. The whole variable domain, remainder taken from reference TRBV7-9 and TRBJ2-7, is DTGVSQNPRHKITKRGQNVTFRCDPISEHNRLYWYRQTLGQGPEFLTYFQNEAQLEKSRLLSDRFSAERPKGSFSTLEIQRTEQGDSAMYLCASSPGGLAGYEQYFGPGTRLTVT.

A note on this clone: Other nucleotide sequences in the sample specify the same CDR3. The chain has TRBV9 and TRBJ2-1, with 14 bases identical to TRBD2. The ends lost 4 bases at V and 0 bases at J; junction bases unmatched: 3. The V gene's germline CDR1 is SGDLS and CDR2 YYNGEE. This CDR3 region has 17 residues. The CDR3: CASSPGTSGSSYNEQFF. The CDR3 nucleotides read TGTGCCAGCAGCCCCGGGACTAGCGGGAGCTCCTACAATGAGCAGTTCTTC.

This clone was counted a single time. The chain joins TRBV11-1 to TRBJ2-1; a possible D gene is TRBD1 (6 bases). V was cut by 1 base and J by 4 bases, with 11 bases left in between. The CDR3 is 15 amino acids. Germline V gene lookup returns CDR1 SGHAT and CDR2 FQDESV (reference sequence). CDR3 amino acids: CASSLGSTGYNEQFF. The CDR3 nucleotides read TGTGCCAGCAGCTTAGGTAGTACAGGGTACAATGAGCAGTTCTTC.

CDR3 nucleotides: TGTGCCAGCGGACAGTCAACAGATACGCAGTATTTT. The encoded protein is CASGQSTDTQYF. The chain joins TRBV7-8 to TRBJ2-3; D is possibly TRBD1 (6 bases). CDR1 and CDR2 from the germline V gene are SGHVS and FQNEAQ. This CDR3 has 12 amino acids. The V gene lost 8 bases and the J gene lost 3 bases, with 9 bases spanning the gap.

The V call is TRBV30, the J call TRBJ1-1; TRBD1 matches at 7 bases. Per germline, CDR1 GTSNPN and CDR2 SVGIG (reference sequence). This CDR3 region has 18 residues. V gave up 1 base and J gave up 7 bases; unmatched junction bases: 21. The CDR3 nucleotides read TGTGCCTGGAGTGATGCACGGTATCTACTGGACAGGTCAGGTGAAGCTTTCTTT. Residues: CAWSDARYLLDRSGEAFF.

This clone was counted between two and nine times. This CDR3 is CASSSRLNEQFF. The CDR3 DNA reads as TGTGCCAGCAGCTCACGACTCAATGAGCAGTTCTTC. The chain uses TRBV7-8 and TRBJ2-1; no clear D gene. The germline V gene has CDR1 SGHVS and CDR2 FQNEAQ. Trimming cost V 4 bases and J 6 bases, with 7 bases left between them. The CDR3 sequence is 12 residues long.

On this clone: The junction differs from germline at one of its ends, possibly a read error. V and J are TRBV5-1 and TRBJ2-2; TRBD1 might be the D (5 bases). The germline gives CDR1 SGHRS, CDR2 YFSETQ. The CDR3 length is 15 residues. This chain's CDR3 is CASRLTGENSGELFF. The CDR3 bases are TGCGCCAGCAGACTAACAGGAGAGAACTCCGGGGAGCTGTTTTTT.

The table lists this clone with a count of one. This chain links TRBV19 with TRBJ2-6; D not certain. The length of the CDR3 is 14 residues. V was shortened by 5 bases and J by 2 bases, with 7 bases between the two germline ends. Germline-derived CDR1 and CDR2 are LNHDA and SQIVND (reference sequence). This chain's CDR3 is CASSPDPGANVLTF. The DNA of the CDR3 is TGTGCCAGTAGTCCGGACCCTGGGGCCAACGTCCTGACTTTC.

This clone was picked up one time. This rearrangement joins TRBV4-2 to TRBJ2-7, with D hard to call. CDR1 LGHNA and CDR2 YNFKEQ come from the germline V gene. CDR3 size: 12 residues. The ends were cut back, 3 bases at V and 5 bases at J, with 8 bases in the middle. In DNA form, the CDR3 reads TGTGCCAGCAGCCAGGGGTTCCACGAGCAGTACTTC. Its protein product is CASSQGFHEQYF.

This clone has a handful of counts. This chain uses TRBV27 with TRBJ2-5, with 10 bases identical to TRBD1. Trimming removed 4 bases from V and 5 bases from J; junction bases left unmatched: 7. This CDR3 region has 15 residues. Germline values: CDR1 MNHEY, CDR2 SMNVEV (reference sequence). Here the CDR3 reads CASSSRQGAWETQYF. The CDR3 DNA sequence: TGTGCCAGCAGTTCCCGACAGGGGGCTTGGGAGACCCAGTACTTC.

The genes are TRBV4-1 and TRBJ2-7; a weak D match, TRBD1 (6 bases). The CDR3 extends over 13 amino acids. With 3 bases removed from V and 4 bases from J, the gap between germline ends came to 10 bases. The germline V gene has CDR1 MGHRA and CDR2 YSYEKL. The CDR3: CASSHSQGYEQYF. DNA of the CDR3: TGCGCCAGCAGCCATTCTCAGGGGTACGAGCAGTACTTC.

V and J are TRBV25-1 and TRBJ1-2; D is unclear. The CDR3 spans 13 residues. V was shortened by 4 bases and J by 4 bases, with 10 bases between the two germline ends. CDR1 is MGHDK, CDR2 SYGVNS, per germline. For the CDR3, the DNA is TGTGCCAGCAGTGGGGGAGAATTCTATGGCTACACCTTC. Protein product: CASSGGEFYGYTF.

The gene calls are TRBV11-2 and TRBJ2-5, with TRBD2 matching over 15 bases. Germline values: CDR1 SGHAT, CDR2 FQNNGV. V lost 5 bases and J lost 4; bases outside the gene matches: 8. CDR3 length: 17 amino acids. CDR3 DNA: TGTGCCAGCAGCCTCGGGACTAGCGGGAGGATTGGAGAGACCCAGTACTTC. Protein: CASSLGTSGRIGETQYF.

V and J are TRBV7-8 and TRBJ2-7, with D maybe TRBD2 (6 bases). CDR1 is SGHVS and CDR2 is FQNEAQ in the germline V gene. The CDR3 is 16 residues long. Trimming stripped 3 bases from V and 3 bases from J, with 18 bases between. CDR3 protein: CASSLMLARYLYEQYF. CDR3 in DNA: TGTGCCAGCAGCTTGATGCTAGCGCGCTACCTCTACGAGCAGTACTTC.

This clone was counted a single time. The chain uses TRBV2 and TRBJ2-1, with 12 positions matching TRBD1. V was clipped by 7 bases and J by 7 bases; unmatched bases: 5. Germline V gene data show CDR1 as SNHLY and CDR2 as FYNNEI. The CDR3 loop spans 14 amino acids. CDR3 region: CASMGDRGHNEQFF. The DNA of the CDR3 is TGTGCCAGCATGGGGGACAGGGGGCATAATGAGCAGTTCTTC.